The clone carrying this TCR beta chain was seen ten or more times. No antigen is known for it. This sample stems from a study of T cells in Graves' hyperthyroidism and ophthalmopathy. Study observations and caveats: Ophthalmopathy was told apart from stable hyperthyroidism by a 13 V-J model. Before onset, by a median of approximately 6.8 months, the model predicted ophthalmopathy.

The V gene end was trimmed by 6 bases and the J gene end by 2 bases; junction bases not matched to a gene: 9. CDR1 is MNHEY, CDR2 SMNVEV, per germline (reference sequence). The CDR3 is 16 amino acids. Ophthalmopathy cases scored 3 or more on the Clinical Activity Score and 4 or more on NOSPECS grade, with duration below 3 months. The source of the PBMCs was less than 12 ml of fresh peripheral blood. Authors of the study amplified TCR beta CDR3 regions from RNA transcripts. When the TCR CDR3 underwent first-round RT-PCR, the HTBI primer set was used. In TCRdb, the multiplex PCR reads were re-called with MiXCR into one record per CDR3 protein. Of hundreds of thousands of distinct CDR3 sequences listed, about 14% are singletons.

Sequences were obtained from blood. The chain carries TRBV27 and TRBJ2-1; 8 positions agree with TRBD2. This sequence originates from a man younger than 35 with Graves' ophthalmopathy. CDR3 bases: TGTGCCAGCAGCCAAAGGCCACTAGCGGCCTACAATGAGCAGTTCTTC. Translated: CASSQRPLAAYNEQFF.